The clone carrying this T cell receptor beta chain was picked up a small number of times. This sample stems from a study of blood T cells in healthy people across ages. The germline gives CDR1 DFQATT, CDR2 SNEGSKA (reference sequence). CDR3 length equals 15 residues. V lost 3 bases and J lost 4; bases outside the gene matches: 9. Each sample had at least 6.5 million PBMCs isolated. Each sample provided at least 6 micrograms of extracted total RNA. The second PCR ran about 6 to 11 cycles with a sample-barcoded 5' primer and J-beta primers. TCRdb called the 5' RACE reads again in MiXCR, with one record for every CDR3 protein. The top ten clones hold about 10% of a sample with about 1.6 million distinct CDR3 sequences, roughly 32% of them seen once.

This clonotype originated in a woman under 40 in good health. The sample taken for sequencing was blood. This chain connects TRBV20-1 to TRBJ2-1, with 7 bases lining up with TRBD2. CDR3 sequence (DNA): TGCAGTGCTAGGAGGGCCGGGACTAAATACAATGAGCAGTTCTTC. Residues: CSARRAGTKYNEQFF.